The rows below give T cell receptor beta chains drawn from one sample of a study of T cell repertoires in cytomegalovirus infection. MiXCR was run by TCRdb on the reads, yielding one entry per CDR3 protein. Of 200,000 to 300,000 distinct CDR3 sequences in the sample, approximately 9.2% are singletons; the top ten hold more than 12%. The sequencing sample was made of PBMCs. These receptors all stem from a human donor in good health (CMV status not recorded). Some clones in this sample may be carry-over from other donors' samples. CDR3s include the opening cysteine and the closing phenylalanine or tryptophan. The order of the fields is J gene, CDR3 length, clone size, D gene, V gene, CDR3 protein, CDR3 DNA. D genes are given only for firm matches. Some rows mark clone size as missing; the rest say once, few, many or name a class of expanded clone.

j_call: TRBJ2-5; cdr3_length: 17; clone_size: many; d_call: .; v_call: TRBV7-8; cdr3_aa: CASSPHGRLVRTGSQYF; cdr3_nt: TGTGCCAGCAGCCCCCACGGACGACTAGTGAGGACCGGGTCCCAGTACTTC
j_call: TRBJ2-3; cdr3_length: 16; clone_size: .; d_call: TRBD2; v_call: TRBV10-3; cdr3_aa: CAISTGLAGGTDTQYF; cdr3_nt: TGTGCCATCAGCACTGGACTAGCGGGGGGCACAGATACGCAGTATTTT
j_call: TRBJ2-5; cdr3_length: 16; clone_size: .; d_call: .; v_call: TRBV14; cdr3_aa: CASSQSGIPSKETQYF; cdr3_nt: TGTGCCAGCAGCCAATCCGGCATCCCTTCAAAAGAGACCCAGTACTTC
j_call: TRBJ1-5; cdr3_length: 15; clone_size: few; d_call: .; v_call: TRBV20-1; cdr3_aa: CSAPSPGPRNQPQHF; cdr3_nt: TGCAGTGCCCCGTCACCCGGGCCGCGCAATCAGCCCCAGCATTTT
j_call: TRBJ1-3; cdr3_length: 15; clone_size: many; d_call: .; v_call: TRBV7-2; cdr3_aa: CASSYQTVSGNTIYF; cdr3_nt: TGTGCCAGCAGCTACCAGACAGTCTCTGGAAACACCATATATTTT
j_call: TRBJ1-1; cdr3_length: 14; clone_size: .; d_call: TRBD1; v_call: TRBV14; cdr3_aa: CASSRLTGGREAFF; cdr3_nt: TGTGCCAGCAGCCGATTAACAGGGGGCCGTGAAGCTTTCTTT
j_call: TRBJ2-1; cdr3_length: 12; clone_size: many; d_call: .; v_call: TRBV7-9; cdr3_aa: CASSKGVNEQFF; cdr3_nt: TGTGCCAGCAGCAAGGGGGTAAATGAGCAGTTCTTC
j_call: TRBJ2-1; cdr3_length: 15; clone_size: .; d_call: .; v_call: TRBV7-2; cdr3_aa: CASSSTGFSYNEQFF; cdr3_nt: TGTGCCAGCAGCTCGACAGGATTCTCGTACAATGAGCAGTTCTTC
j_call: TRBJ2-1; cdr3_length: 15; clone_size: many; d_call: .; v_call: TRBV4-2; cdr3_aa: CASSQSLAFYNEQFF; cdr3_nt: TGTGCCAGCAGCCAATCACTAGCTTTTTACAATGAGCAGTTCTTC
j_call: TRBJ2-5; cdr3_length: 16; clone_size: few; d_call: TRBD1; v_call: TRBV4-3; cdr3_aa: CASSPNRGIRQETQYF; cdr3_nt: TGCGCCAGCAGTCCTAACAGGGGAATCAGACAAGAGACCCAGTACTTC
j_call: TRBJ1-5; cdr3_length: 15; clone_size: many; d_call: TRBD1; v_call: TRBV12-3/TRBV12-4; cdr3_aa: CASSLPGQGNQPQHF; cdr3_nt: TGTGCCAGCAGTTTGCCTGGACAGGGGAATCAGCCCCAGCATTTT
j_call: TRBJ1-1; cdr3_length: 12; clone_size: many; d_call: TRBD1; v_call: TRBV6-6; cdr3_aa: CASRGQDTEAFF; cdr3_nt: TGTGCCAGCCGAGGACAGGACACTGAAGCTTTCTTT
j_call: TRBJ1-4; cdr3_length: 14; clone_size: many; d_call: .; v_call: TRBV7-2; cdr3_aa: CASSLETGDGKLFF; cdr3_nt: TGTGCCAGCAGCTTAGAAACAGGTGACGGAAAACTGTTTTTT
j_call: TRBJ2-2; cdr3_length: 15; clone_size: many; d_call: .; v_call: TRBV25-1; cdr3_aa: CASSEWNANTGELFF; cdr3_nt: TGTGCCAGCAGTGAATGGAACGCGAACACCGGGGAGCTGTTTTTT
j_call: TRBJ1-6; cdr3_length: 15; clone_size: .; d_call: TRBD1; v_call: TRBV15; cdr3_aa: CATSREGGFNSPLHF; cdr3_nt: TGTGCCACCAGCAGAGAAGGGGGCTTTAATTCACCCCTCCACTTT